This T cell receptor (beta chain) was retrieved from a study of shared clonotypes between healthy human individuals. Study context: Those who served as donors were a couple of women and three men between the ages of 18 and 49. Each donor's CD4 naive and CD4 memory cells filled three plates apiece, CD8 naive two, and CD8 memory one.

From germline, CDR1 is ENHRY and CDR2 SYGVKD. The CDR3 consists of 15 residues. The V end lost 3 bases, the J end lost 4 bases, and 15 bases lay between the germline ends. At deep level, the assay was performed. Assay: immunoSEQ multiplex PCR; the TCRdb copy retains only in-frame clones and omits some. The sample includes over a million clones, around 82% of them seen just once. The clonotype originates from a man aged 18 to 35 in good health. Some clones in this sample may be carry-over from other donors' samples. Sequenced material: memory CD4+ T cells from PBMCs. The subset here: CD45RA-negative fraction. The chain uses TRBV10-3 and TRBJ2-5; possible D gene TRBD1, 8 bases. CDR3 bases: TGTGCCATCAGTGACCGGACAGGGAGGGTAGAGACCCAGTACTTC. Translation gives CAISDRTGRVETQYF.